Listed below are T cell receptor beta chains from one sample, sequenced in a study of shared clonotypes between healthy human individuals. Produced via immunoSEQ multiplex PCR; TCRdb's table is partial and in-frame only. The sample has about 1.1 million clones; approximately 78% are singletons. The sample consisted of memory CD4+ T cells from PBMCs. All receptors come from a man between 18 and 29 years old in good health. Some clones in this sample may be carry-over from other donors' samples. Each CDR3 is given with its conserved first and last residue. The D gene is left open where the match is weak. Size is omitted from some rows. Given values are once, few, many or a class for expanded clones.

clone size	J gene	V gene	D gene	CDR3 protein	CDR3 DNA
NA	TRBJ1-5	TRBV28	TRBD1	CASSLLGRGLNQPQHF	TGTGCCAGCAGTTTATTAGGCAGGGGGCTCAATCAGCCCCAGCATTTT
NA	TRBJ1-1	TRBV27	NA	CASSSLSQKGLGTEAFF	TGTGCCAGCAGTTCCCTTAGCCAGAAGGGATTAGGCACTGAAGCTTTCTTT
NA	TRBJ2-7	TRBV6-5	NA	CASSYGFMGAYEQYF	TGTGCCAGCAGTTACGGGTTCATGGGGGCTTACGAGCAGTACTTC
few	TRBJ2-3	TRBV28	TRBD2	CASREGLAGASDTQYF	TGTGCCAGCAGGGAAGGACTAGCGGGAGCTTCAGATACGCAGTATTTT
NA	TRBJ2-1	TRBV6-6	TRBD2	CASSYSPAGGNEQFF	TGTGCCAGCAGTTATTCCCCAGCGGGGGGAAATGAGCAGTTCTTC
NA	TRBJ2-7	TRBV7-2	TRBD2	CASSLMAGGRDEQYF	TGTGCCAGCAGCTTAATGGCGGGAGGACGGGACGAGCAGTACTTC
NA	TRBJ1-1	TRBV19	NA	CASSILGGDTEAFF	TGTGCCAGTAGTATCCTAGGGGGGGACACTGAAGCTTTCTTT
NA	TRBJ2-1	TRBV2	NA	CASSESINGRTQFF	TGTGCCAGCAGTGAAAGTATCAACGGAAGGACACAGTTCTTC
NA	TRBJ2-7	TRBV27	TRBD2	CASSLSEGGFYEQYF	TGTGCCAGCAGTTTATCGGAGGGAGGGTTCTACGAGCAGTACTTC
NA	TRBJ1-5	TRBV10-3	TRBD1	CAISRDRGEGPQHF	TGTGCCATCAGCCGGGACAGGGGGGAGGGGCCCCAGCATTTT
NA	TRBJ2-3	TRBV4-2	NA	CASSQRSLGLTDTQYF	TGTGCCAGCAGCCAACGCTCGCTGGGACTCACAGATACGCAGTATTTT
NA	TRBJ2-1	TRBV4-2	TRBD1	CASSQVSGGNYNEQFF	TGTGCCAGCAGCCAAGTCTCAGGGGGTAATTACAATGAGCAGTTCTTC
few	TRBJ2-1	TRBV6-4	NA	CASSETGASNEQFF	TGTGCCAGCAGTGAGACGGGAGCGAGCAATGAGCAGTTCTTC
once	TRBJ2-1	TRBV28	NA	CASSGRGPNEQFF	TGTGCCAGCAGTGGCAGGGGTCCTAATGAGCAGTTCTTC
NA	TRBJ2-3	TRBV30	NA	CAWSVSPDTQYF	TGTGCCTGGAGTGTATCACCAGATACGCAGTATTTT
NA	TRBJ1-2	TRBV2	TRBD1	CASSETGTAYGYTF	TGTGCCAGCAGTGAAACCGGGACAGCCTATGGCTACACCTTC
NA	TRBJ1-2	TRBV6-4	NA	CASSPGLLALGNYGYTF	TGTGCCAGCAGCCCTGGGCTGCTGGCGTTAGGAAACTATGGCTACACCTTC
NA	TRBJ1-5	TRBV5-1	NA	CASSLRSQQSHSNQPQHF	TGCGCCAGCAGCTTGCGGTCACAGCAGTCCCATAGCAATCAGCCCCAGCATTTT
NA	TRBJ2-5	TRBV10-3	NA	CAISPRRGEGETQYF	TGTGCCATCAGCCCCCGGAGGGGGGAGGGTGAGACCCAGTACTTC
NA	TRBJ1-5	TRBV30	NA	CALHFARDPYSNQPQHF	TGTGCCTTGCATTTCGCCCGGGACCCATATAGCAATCAGCCCCAGCATTTT
once	TRBJ2-3	TRBV28	TRBD1	CASSAGGQGTDTQYF	TGTGCCAGCAGTGCAGGGGGACAGGGGACAGATACGCAGTATTTT
NA	TRBJ2-5	TRBV25-1	NA	CASTPSGAQETQYF	TGTGCCAGCACTCCGTCAGGGGCACAAGAGACCCAGTACTTC
NA	TRBJ2-7	TRBV6-1	NA	CASSVWGSSYEQYF	TGTGCCAGCAGTGTTTGGGGGAGCTCCTACGAGCAGTACTTC
NA	TRBJ2-2	TRBV5-6	TRBD2	CASSSGGRDTGELFF	TGTGCCAGCTCCTCCGGCGGGAGGGACACCGGGGAGCTGTTTTTT
NA	TRBJ2-6	TRBV7-2	NA	CASSFLTGANVLTF	TGTGCCAGCAGCTTCTTAACTGGGGCCAACGTCCTGACTTTC
once	TRBJ1-2	TRBV18	TRBD1	CASSPNRGSGGDGYTF	TGTGCCAGCTCACCTAACCGGGGGTCAGGGGGCGATGGCTACACCTTC
NA	TRBJ1-2	TRBV30	NA	CAWTSDNYGYTF	TGTGCCTGGACCTCGGACAACTATGGCTACACCTTC
NA	TRBJ2-2	TRBV5-1	TRBD2	CASSFLGLAGNTGELFF	TGCGCCAGCAGCTTCTTGGGACTAGCGGGGAACACCGGGGAGCTGTTTTTT
few	TRBJ2-2	TRBV28	TRBD1	CASSTTGGPGELFF	TGTGCCAGCAGTACGACAGGGGGGCCCGGGGAGCTGTTTTTT
NA	TRBJ2-7	TRBV19	NA	CASSMRPSYEQYF	TGTGCCAGTAGTATGCGGCCCTCCTACGAGCAGTACTTC
NA	TRBJ1-2	TRBV28	TRBD1	CASTITGGDTFYGYTF	TGTGCCAGCACGATAACAGGGGGCGACACCTTTTATGGCTACACCTTC
NA	TRBJ2-7	TRBV10-3	NA	CAISPLGTSTYEQYF	TGTGCCATCAGTCCGCTAGGGACATCCACCTACGAGCAGTACTTC
few	TRBJ2-1	TRBV9	NA	CASSALPDSRSYNEQFF	TGTGCCAGCAGCGCACTCCCCGACTCTCGCTCCTACAATGAGCAGTTCTTC
once	TRBJ2-1	TRBV7-3	TRBD2	CASSVTSLLDEQFF	TGTGCCAGCAGCGTGACTAGCCTCTTGGATGAGCAGTTCTTC
NA	TRBJ1-2	TRBV6-5	NA	CASSLRAESGYTF	TGTGCCAGCAGCCTCAGGGCGGAGAGTGGCTACACCTTC